This T cell receptor (beta chain) was observed in a study of early T cells in non-severe SARS-CoV-2 infection. Looking at the study overall: Whole-blood bulk RNA, unsorted, was sequenced, and chains were unpaired. Findings of the study overall: CD4 and private specificities were missed by VDJdb matching, which favored anti-spike CD8 responses.

J lost 7 bases, V lost 0 bases, and 10 bases had no gene match. The CDR3 is 17 residues long. The germline V gene has CDR1 MNHEY and CDR2 SVGEGT. Individual cDNA molecules were tagged with unique molecular identifiers, the study reported. TCRdb ran MiXCR on the 5' RACE reads and lists one entry per CDR3 protein. The table has 50,000 to 60,000 distinct CDR3 sequences, around 10% seen once. This clonotype was seen a few times. Its antigen is not identified. The receptor was isolated from an adult who was a healthcare worker with PCR-confirmed SARS-CoV-2 infection or an uninfected control (not recorded which). The material was whole blood, obtained at baseline. V is TRBV6-2 or TRBV6-3 and J is TRBJ2-3, with TRBD2 matching 10 bases. CDR3 region: CASSYSMQAGGPHTQYF. The DNA for the CDR3 is TGTGCCAGCAGTTACTCGATGCAAGCGGGAGGGCCACATACGCAGTATTTT.